This TCR beta chain stems from a study of blood T cell repertoires in COVID-19. Study at large: From the United States, Italy and Spain came samples of acute and convalescent COVID-19.

Assay used: immunoSEQ multiplex PCR; TCRdb lists only in-frame clones, some missing. The table records more than 250,000 clones, approximately 82% of them present only once. V was trimmed by 2 bases and J by 1 base, leaving 8 bases between them. CDR3 size: 14 residues. Looked up from germline, CDR1 is MNHNS and CDR2 is SASEGT. The sequence was collected from a woman aged 45-65 years with acute or convalescent COVID-19. The V and J genes are TRBV6-1 and TRBJ2-5; D gene unclear. The sequencing input was peripheral blood. CDR3 DNA sequence: TGTGCCAGCAGTGAACCCCAGGTCCAAGAGACCCAGTACTTC. It encodes CASSEPQVQETQYF.